These 30 T cell receptor beta chains were sequenced from one sample in a study of blood T cell repertoires in COVID-19. Sequencing used immunoSEQ multiplex PCR; TCRdb keeps in-frame clones, though not all of them. Seen here are tens of thousands of clones, around 85% observed once, and the top ten hold roughly 2.5%. Sequenced: peripheral blood. These receptor sequences come from a man aged 45 to 65 with acute or convalescent COVID-19.

V usage is TRBV5-4 and J usage is TRBJ2-5, with D uncertain. Per the germline V gene, CDR1 is SGHNT and CDR2 is YYREEE (reference sequence). Between the trimmed V and J ends, which lost 0 bases and 5 bases, there was a span of 11 bases. The CDR3 sequence is 14 residues long. CDR3 sequence: CASSLGQDRETQYF. DNA for the CDR3: TGTGCCAGCAGCTTGGGGCAGGATCGGGAGACCCAGTACTTC.

This chain links TRBV19 with TRBJ1-6; D is ambiguous. Deletions cut 5 bases from V and 0 bases from J, with 14 bases between. CDR1 and CDR2 from the germline V gene are LNHDA and SQIVND (reference sequence). The CDR3 has 17 amino acids. The chain's CDR3 is CASSPVGSFSYNSPLHF. In DNA, the CDR3 is TGTGCCAGTAGTCCCGTGGGGAGCTTCTCCTATAATTCACCCCTCCACTTT.

In this sample, this clone turned up once. The chain has TRBV6-6 and TRBJ2-3; the D gene is possibly TRBD1 (5 bases). The germline gives CDR1 MNHNY, CDR2 SVGAGI (reference sequence). Trimming took 5 bases from V and 2 from J, leaving 14 bases between them. The CDR3 covers 15 residues. The CDR3 reads CASSDRRVYTDTQYF. CDR3 DNA sequence: TGTGCCAGCAGTGACAGACGCGTCTACACAGATACGCAGTATTTT.

This clone was counted a single time. The chain's CDR3 is CASSSRQGGNSPLHF. CDR3 DNA: TGTGCCAGCAGCTCCCGACAGGGGGGCAATTCACCCCTCCACTTT. The rearrangement links TRBV13 to TRBJ1-6; TRBD1 matches 9 bases. Germline V lookup: CDR1 PRHDT, CDR2 FYEKMQ (reference sequence). After removal of 4 bases from V and 7 bases from J, the junction contained 5 bases not matched to a gene. The CDR3 has 15 residues.

This sequence joins TRBV3-1 (or the pseudogene TRBV3-2) and TRBJ2-3; tentatively, D is TRBD2 (6 bases). Germline V gene sequence: CDR1 LGHDT, CDR2 YNNKEL (reference sequence). Trimming took off 0 bases at V and 4 bases at J, with 17 bases between the two ends. This CDR3 contains 17 residues. CDR3 in amino acids: CASSQEGEARGSDTQYF. The CDR3 DNA reads TGTGCCAGCAGCCAAGAAGGGGAGGCTAGGGGCTCAGATACGCAGTATTTT.

The chain recombines TRBV7-6 with TRBJ1-2; 8 bases are a match to TRBD1. This CDR3 spans 17 amino acids. Germline-derived CDR1 and CDR2 are SGHVS and FNYEAQ. Trimming took 5 bases from V and 4 from J; bases not matched to a gene: 15. In nucleotides, the CDR3 is TGTGCCAGCAGCCGGGATAGAGACAGGGGAGGTTTCTATGGCTACACCTTC. This gives the protein CASSRDRDRGGFYGYTF. Full variable domain (remainder filled in from reference TRBV7-6 and TRBJ1-2): GAGVSQSPRYKVTKRGQDVALRCDPISGHVSLYWYRQALGQGPEFLTYFNYEAQQDKSGLPNDRFSAERPEGSISTLTIQRTEQRDSAMYRCASSRDRDRGGFYGYTFGSGTRLTVV.

The chain combines TRBV10-3 with TRBJ1-2; TRBD1 might be the D (5 bases). This CDR3 comprises 15 residues. CDR1 and CDR2 from the germline V gene are ENHRY and SYGVKD. With 5 bases removed from V and 3 bases from J, the gap between germline ends came to 16 bases. CDR3 bases: TGTGCCATCAGTCCGAATAGGGGCGAGGACTATGGCTACACCTTC. As protein: CAISPNRGEDYGYTF.

The chain combines TRBV28 with TRBJ1-2; D is undetermined. Deletions cut 1 base from V and 3 bases from J, with 9 bases between. Germline CDR1 reads MDHEN; CDR2 reads SYDVKM. The CDR3 loop spans 14 amino acids. The chain's CDR3 is CASSLYEEDYGYTF. CDR3 nucleotide sequence: TGTGCCAGCAGTTTATATGAGGAAGACTATGGCTACACCTTC.

The chain links TRBV19 to TRBJ2-2, with 10 positions matching TRBD1. From germline, CDR1 is LNHDA and CDR2 SQIVND (reference sequence). V lost 6 bases, J lost 7 bases, and 11 bases stayed unmatched. The CDR3 spans 16 residues. This CDR3 is CASRRGTGAYGGELFF. Here the CDR3 DNA reads TGTGCCAGTAGGAGGGGGACAGGGGCCTACGGCGGGGAGCTGTTTTTT.

The gene calls are TRBV12-3 or TRBV12-4 and TRBJ2-3, with a weak D call TRBD1 (6 bases). The CDR3 length is 13 residues. V was cut by 3 bases and J by 4 bases, with 8 bases left in between. CDR3: CASSFAGADTQYF. The CDR3 coding sequence is TGTGCCAGCAGTTTCGCAGGGGCAGATACGCAGTATTTT.

The chain joins TRBV7-8 to TRBJ2-1; 7 nucleotides agree with TRBD2. Germline loops: CDR1 SGHVS, CDR2 FQNEAQ. J was trimmed by 7 bases and V by 3 bases; bases with no gene match: 9. This CDR3 contains 15 residues. The CDR3 nucleotides are TGTGCCAGCAGCTTTGGGGGAGGGCCGGGAAATGAGCAGTTCTTC. Its translation is CASSFGGGPGNEQFF.

This clone was found once. The genes are TRBV18 and TRBJ2-3; 10 bases are a match to TRBD2. The CDR3 length is 18 residues. Germline V lookup: CDR1 KGHSH, CDR2 LQKENI. V shed 4 bases, J shed 0 bases, and the junction held 10 bases outside the gene matches. The CDR3 spells CASSLASGLATSTDTQYF. The CDR3 DNA reads TGTGCCAGCTCACTCGCTTCGGGACTAGCGACTAGCACAGATACGCAGTATTTT.

The J gene is TRBJ2-1, the V gene TRBV27; 15 nucleotides align to TRBD2. This CDR3 is built from 16 residues. The V segment lost 3 bases and the J segment 9 bases; nucleotides outside the gene matches: 6. CDR1 and CDR2 (germline): MNHEY, SMNVEV (reference sequence). As DNA, the CDR3 is TGTGCCAGCAGTTTCTCCGGACTAGCGGGAGGGGGTGAGCAGTTCTTC. It translates to CASSFSGLAGGGEQFF.

The V gene is TRBV5-4, the J gene TRBJ2-1; 7 bases line up with TRBD2. Germline V gene lookup returns CDR1 SGHNT and CDR2 YYREEE (reference sequence). The CDR3 consists of 12 residues. After removal of 5 bases from V and 8 bases from J, the junction contained 4 bases not matched to a gene. The DNA of the CDR3 is TGTGCCAGCAGTAGGACTAGGGATGAGCAGTTCTTC. This gives the protein CASSRTRDEQFF.

CDR3 DNA: TGTGCCAGCAGTTTAGGAGAGGGTCTAGGCCAGCCCCAGCATTTT. This sequence encodes CASSLGEGLGQPQHF. The gene calls are TRBV28 and TRBJ1-5; D gene ambiguous. The CDR3 runs to 15 residues. The germline V gene encodes CDR1 MDHEN and CDR2 SYDVKM. V was pared by 2 bases and J by 7 bases, with 15 bases between.

This chain links TRBV28 with TRBJ2-3; maybe TRBD2 (5 bases). Germline V lookup: CDR1 MDHEN, CDR2 SYDVKM. This CDR3 spans 15 amino acids. Deletions cut 6 bases from V and 5 bases from J, with 18 bases between. CDR3 sequence reads: CASSPLGLALDTQYF. As DNA, the CDR3 is TGTGCCAGCAGCCCTCTCGGGCTAGCCTTAGATACGCAGTATTTT.

This clone was counted at least ten times. The CDR3 DNA follows: TGTGCCAGCAGTACGGGACAGGGTGACTACGAGCAGTACTTC. Translating it yields CASSTGQGDYEQYF. The chain has TRBV5-6 and TRBJ2-7; 9 bases match TRBD1. V lost 5 bases and J lost 3; bases outside the gene matches: 6. The CDR3 totals 14 residues. Germline V lookup: CDR1 SGHDT, CDR2 YYEEEE.

V and J are TRBV24-1 and TRBJ2-7; possible D gene TRBD1, 6 bases. V was clipped by 5 bases and J by 4 bases, with 14 bases between them. This CDR3 is built from 14 residues. Germline assignment: CDR1 KGHDR and CDR2 SFDVKD. The CDR3 bases are TGTGCCACCAGTGGGGCAGGGGATATGTACGAGCAGTACTTC. It yields the protein CATSGAGDMYEQYF.

This clone was seen a single time. The rearrangement uses TRBV12-3 or TRBV12-4 and TRBJ2-1, with D possibly being TRBD2 (5 bases). The CDR3 extends over 13 amino acids. V was shortened by 6 bases and J by 4 bases, with 10 bases between the two germline ends. The CDR3 region is CASSHTSYNEQFF. CDR3 DNA: TGTGCCAGCAGCCATACTAGTTACAATGAGCAGTTCTTC.

This chain joins TRBV27 and TRBJ1-2, with 10 bases aligning to TRBD1. This CDR3 has 16 amino acids. V shed 5 bases and J 2 bases; nucleotides not matched to a gene: 8. The germline V gene encodes CDR1 MNHEY and CDR2 SMNVEV (reference sequence). CDR3 protein: CASSAGTGESNYGYTF. CDR3 sequence (DNA): TGTGCCAGCAGTGCCGGGACAGGGGAATCGAACTATGGCTACACCTTC.

The rearrangement uses TRBV24-1 and TRBJ2-3, with 8 bases identical to TRBD1. The germline V gene encodes CDR1 KGHDR and CDR2 SFDVKD. The ends lost 3 bases at V and 6 bases at J; junction bases unmatched: 13. The CDR3 length is 17 residues. The CDR3, as DNA: TGTGCCACCAGTGATCTGGGGACAGGCCCCGGCTTGGATACGCAGTATTTT. Residues: CATSDLGTGPGLDTQYF.

This rearrangement joins TRBV29-1 to TRBJ1-2, with a tentative D call TRBD1 (5 bases). The CDR3 runs to 12 residues. V was trimmed by 6 bases and J by 7 bases, leaving 15 bases between them. Germline lookup yields CDR1 SQVTM and CDR2 ANQGSEA. The CDR3 DNA sequence: TGCAGCGTGGACAACGATCCGGGTGGCTACACCTTC. The encoded protein is CSVDNDPGGYTF.

The genes are TRBV9 and TRBJ1-1; a possible D gene is TRBD1 (6 bases). The ends were cut back, 4 bases at V and 4 bases at J, with 14 bases in the middle. Germline CDR1 is SGDLS and CDR2 is YYNGEE. The CDR3 spans 14 residues. The CDR3 sequence is CASSYLTGGTEAFF. The CDR3 DNA reads as TGTGCCAGCAGCTACTTGACAGGCGGCACTGAAGCTTTCTTT.

CDR3 sequence (DNA): TGTGCCAGCATCCCAGGGGGGAACACCGGGGAGCTGTTTTTT. The encoded protein is CASIPGGNTGELFF. The genes are TRBV28 and TRBJ2-2; TRBD1 aligns across 7 bases. Germline V lookup: CDR1 MDHEN, CDR2 SYDVKM. The CDR3 sequence is 14 residues long. The ends lost 7 bases at V and 1 base at J; junction bases unmatched: 3. Drawing the rest from reference TRBV28 and TRBJ2-2, the complete variable domain is DVKVTQSSRYLVKRTGEKVFLECVQDMDHENMFWYRQDPGLGLRLIYFSYDVKMKEKGDIPEGYSVSREKKERFSLILESASTNQTSMYLCASIPGGNTGELFFGEGSRLTVL.

V usage is TRBV19 and J usage is TRBJ2-1; the match to TRBD2 covers 11 bases. The germline gives CDR1 LNHDA, CDR2 SQIVND (reference sequence). V lost 1 base and J lost 5; bases outside the gene matches: 1. This CDR3 region has 15 residues. The CDR3 region has the DNA TGTGCCAGTAGTATAGTAGCGGGAGGGAACAATGAGCAGTTCTTC. It is translated as CASSIVAGGNNEQFF.

Turning to this clone: Other DNA sequences of this sample code for an identical CDR3. J is TRBJ1-3 and V is TRBV19; D remains ambiguous. V shed 3 bases and J shed 4 bases, with 10 bases lying between them. CDR1 and CDR2 (germline): LNHDA, SQIVND (reference sequence). The CDR3 consists of 14 residues. CDR3 nucleotide sequence: TGTGCCAGTAGTATGGCGGGAGCGGGAAACACCATATATTTT. It yields the protein CASSMAGAGNTIYF.

This chain links TRBV10-3 with TRBJ1-2; no definite D call. Germline-derived CDR1 and CDR2 are ENHRY and SYGVKD. This CDR3 has 14 residues. Trimming stripped 0 bases from V and 3 bases from J, with 8 bases between. This chain's CDR3 is CAISESPEHYGYTF. In nucleotides, the CDR3 is TGTGCCATCAGTGAGTCGCCGGAGCACTATGGCTACACCTTC.

The chain combines TRBV4-2 with TRBJ2-2, with D possibly matching TRBD1 (6 bases). Germline V gene data show CDR1 as LGHNA and CDR2 as YNFKEQ. This CDR3 contains 13 residues. Trimming left V 5 bases short and J 7 bases short, with 11 bases between. The CDR3 is CASSTGPGGELFF. As DNA, the CDR3 is TGTGCCAGCAGCACAGGGCCGGGCGGGGAGCTGTTTTTT.

This chain uses TRBV20-1 with TRBJ2-7; the D is unclear. This CDR3 contains 13 residues. The V end was cut by 3 bases, the J end by 0 bases, with 9 bases between. Germline V gives CDR1 DFQATT, CDR2 SNEGSKA (reference sequence). CDR3 loop: CSASSPGSYEQYF. The CDR3 nucleotides read TGCAGTGCTAGTTCCCCAGGCTCCTACGAGCAGTACTTC.

The V gene is TRBV7-3, the J gene TRBJ2-3; D remains unclear. Per the germline V gene, CDR1 is SGHTA and CDR2 is FQGTGA. CDR3 size: 14 residues. V lost 1 base to trimming and J lost 1 base, with 6 bases between them. CDR3 nucleotides: TGTGCCAGCAGCTTAATAGTTGGCACAGATACGCAGTATTTT. It yields the protein CASSLIVGTDTQYF.